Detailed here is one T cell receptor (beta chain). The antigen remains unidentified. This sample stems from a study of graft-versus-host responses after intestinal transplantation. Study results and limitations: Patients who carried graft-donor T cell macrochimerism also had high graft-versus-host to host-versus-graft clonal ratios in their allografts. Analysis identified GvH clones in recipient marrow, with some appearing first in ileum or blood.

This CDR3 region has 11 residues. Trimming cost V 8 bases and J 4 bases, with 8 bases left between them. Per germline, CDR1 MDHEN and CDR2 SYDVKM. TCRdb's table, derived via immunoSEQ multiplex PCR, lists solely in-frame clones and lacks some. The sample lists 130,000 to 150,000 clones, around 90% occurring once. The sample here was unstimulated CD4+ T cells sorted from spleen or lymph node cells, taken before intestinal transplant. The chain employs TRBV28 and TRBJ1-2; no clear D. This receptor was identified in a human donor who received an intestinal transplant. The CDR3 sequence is CASGFGYGYTF. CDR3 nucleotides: TGTGCCAGCGGGTTTGGCTATGGCTACACCTTC.